The entry below gives a single TCR beta chain sequence along with its context. These data are taken from a study of blood T cell repertoires in COVID-19. Study background: There were acute and convalescent COVID-19 samples, and they came from the United States, Italy and Spain.

Some clones are missing from TCRdb's copy, which holds only in-frame ones; the method was immunoSEQ multiplex PCR. The table records roughly 200,000 clones, around 85% of them present only once. Trimming removed 7 bases from V and 2 bases from J, with 15 bases in between. The CDR3 extends over 14 amino acids. Germline V gene lookup returns CDR1 MNHEY and CDR2 SVGAGI. This sequence originates from a woman in her sixties with acute or convalescent COVID-19. V gene TRBV6-5 combines with J gene TRBJ2-7; D perhaps matches TRBD2 (6 bases). The specimen was peripheral blood. The chain's CDR3 is CASTASGVPYEQYF. The CDR3 DNA follows: TGTGCCAGCACAGCGTCGGGGGTACCCTACGAGCAGTACTTC.